This TCR beta chain was identified in a study of radiotherapy plus CTLA-4 blockade in lung cancer. Overall study findings and caveats: Early clone dynamics of blood T cells, plus interferon-beta, reportedly predicted response best.

Focal radiation with ipilimumab CTLA-4 blockade was given to patients with chemo-refractory metastatic non-small-cell lung cancer. Trimming pared 4 bases from V and 5 bases from J, leaving 12 bases between. The CDR3 sequence is 15 residues long. From germline, CDR1 is ENHRY and CDR2 SYGVKD. About this clone: Its matching antigen is unknown.

Profiled with immunoSEQ multiplex PCR; TCRdb holds only in-frame clones, not every one. This table has tens of thousands of clones, 78% appearing once. Sequenced here: peripheral blood, sampled from a patient treated with radiotherapy plus ipilimumab. The source of this sequence is a human donor with non-small cell lung cancer who had a partial response to radiotherapy plus ipilimumab. Some clones in this sample may be carry-over from other donors' samples. The chain couples TRBV10-3 to TRBJ1-6; maybe TRBD1 (5 bases). The CDR3 is CAISVSAGHNSPLHF. CDR3 in DNA: TGTGCCATCAGTGTTTCGGCAGGGCATAATTCACCCCTCCACTTT.